Following are 27 T cell receptor beta chains from one sample sequenced in a study of blood T cell repertoires in COVID-19. The data were produced by immunoSEQ multiplex PCR, yet TCRdb's version contains in-frame clones alone and is incomplete. The profile shows 380,000 or so clones, roughly 90% of them singletons. Specimen: peripheral blood. These receptors originate from a man in his forties with acute or convalescent COVID-19.

The CDR3 reads CASGARGGQNTGELFF. Here the CDR3 DNA reads TGTGCCAGCGGGGCACGGGGGGGCCAGAACACCGGGGAGCTGTTTTTT. The genes are TRBV2 and TRBJ2-2, with TRBD2 matching over 8 bases. Germline values: CDR1 SNHLY, CDR2 FYNNEI. V lost 8 bases to trimming and J lost 1 base; unmatched junction nucleotides: 9. CDR3 size: 16 residues.

V usage is TRBV7-9 and J usage is TRBJ2-5; possible D gene TRBD2, 5 bases. The V gene lost 5 bases and the J gene lost 3 bases, with 13 bases spanning the gap. Germline CDR1 is SEHNR and CDR2 is FQNEAQ (reference sequence). The CDR3 contains 14 residues. The CDR3 loop reads CASSPEGAKETQYF. DNA of the CDR3: TGTGCCAGCAGCCCAGAGGGCGCTAAAGAGACCCAGTACTTC. Complete variable domain (other parts from reference TRBV7-9 and TRBJ2-5): DTGVSQNPRHKITKRGQNVTFRCDPISEHNRLYWYRQTLGQGPEFLTYFQNEAQLEKSRLLSDRFSAERPKGSFSTLEIQRTEQGDSAMYLCASSPEGAKETQYFGPGTRLLVL.

V gene TRBV9 combines with J gene TRBJ1-4, with 9 bases fitting TRBD1. CDR3 length: 16 amino acids. Germline loops: CDR1 SGDLS, CDR2 YYNGEE. Trimming took 2 bases from V and 5 from J; bases not matched to a gene: 7. The CDR3 DNA follows: TGTGCCAGCAGCGTCGGTCTGGGACAGGGAAATGAAAAACTGTTTTTT. Translated: CASSVGLGQGNEKLFF.

The J gene is TRBJ1-2, the V gene TRBV5-4, with D tentatively TRBD1 (5 bases). The CDR3 covers 13 residues. From germline, CDR1 is SGHNT and CDR2 YYREEE (reference sequence). The V end lost 4 bases, the J end lost 4 bases, and 11 bases lay between the germline ends. CDR3 residues: CASSPSTAYGYTF. CDR3 sequence (DNA): TGTGCCAGCAGCCCTTCGACAGCCTATGGCTACACCTTC.

J is TRBJ2-7 and V is TRBV24-1; 7 bases map to TRBD2. The CDR3 spans 13 residues. Germline V gives CDR1 KGHDR, CDR2 SFDVKD. V lost 7 bases and J lost 3; bases outside the gene matches: 5. The CDR3: CATRGGDLYEQYF. The CDR3 bases are TGTGCCACCAGGGGGGGGGACCTCTACGAGCAGTACTTC.

This clone was recorded a few times. The chain joins TRBV5-6 to TRBJ1-1; D may be TRBD1 (6 bases). Germline lookup yields CDR1 SGHDT and CDR2 YYEEEE. Between the trimmed V and J ends, which lost 0 bases and 0 bases, there was a span of 12 bases. The CDR3 runs to 16 residues. CDR3 bases: TGTGCCAGCAGCTTGGCCGGGGGGGCGGTGAACACTGAAGCTTTCTTT. Amino acid sequence: CASSLAGGAVNTEAFF.

This clone has just one count. This chain links TRBV30 with TRBJ1-1; 8 nucleotides match TRBD1. Germline CDR1 GTSNPN, CDR2 SVGIG (reference sequence). The V and J ends lost 5 bases and 4 bases, in that order; junction bases with no gene match: 9. The CDR3 sequence is 14 residues long. CDR3 sequence: CAWGADRDVTEAFF. In nucleotides, the CDR3 is TGTGCCTGGGGGGCGGACAGGGATGTCACTGAAGCTTTCTTT.

This rearrangement joins TRBV21-1 to TRBJ2-1; the table calls TRBD2, which could not be checked here. TRBV21-1 is given as a pseudogene. The CDR3 has 15 residues. The CDR3 here is CASSKTVFSYNEQFF. The CDR3 DNA reads as TGTGCCAGCAGCAAAACTGTCTTCTCCTACAATGAGCAGTTCTTC.

V and J are TRBV4-1 and TRBJ1-4, with a weak D call TRBD1 (5 bases). Looked up from germline, CDR1 is MGHRA and CDR2 is YSYEKL. The CDR3 length is 14 residues. Trimming left V 3 bases short and J 4 bases short, with 9 bases between. The CDR3: CASSQQGVNEKLFF. CDR3 nucleotides: TGCGCCAGCAGCCAGCAGGGCGTTAATGAAAAACTGTTTTTT.

This clone showed up just a few times. The chain couples TRBV2 to TRBJ1-5; D perhaps matches TRBD1 (5 bases). Trimming pared 1 base from V and 5 bases from J, leaving 15 bases between. CDR3 length: 16 residues. Germline CDR1 SNHLY, CDR2 FYNNEI. The CDR3 DNA reads as TGTGCCAGCAGTGAAGTGGCCAGGGTGATTGATCAGCCCCAGCATTTT. Encoded protein: CASSEVARVIDQPQHF.

The chain recombines TRBV3-1 (or the pseudogene TRBV3-2) with TRBJ1-6, with D possibly being TRBD1 (6 bases). Deletions cut 1 base from V and 2 bases from J, with 9 bases between. Germline V gene lookup returns CDR1 LGHDT and CDR2 YNNKEL (reference sequence). This CDR3 has 16 residues. In DNA form, the CDR3 reads TGTGCCAGCAGCCAAGCGGGGACAACCTATAATTCACCCCTCCACTTT. This encodes CASSQAGTTYNSPLHF.

This chain links TRBV18 with TRBJ1-4; TRBD1 might be the D (6 bases). The CDR3 consists of 13 residues. CDR1 and CDR2 (germline): KGHSH, LQKENI. The V end lost 4 bases, the J end lost 7 bases, and 10 bases lay between the germline ends. The CDR3 sequence is CASSLGAGEKLFF. The CDR3 DNA is TGTGCCAGCTCACTGGGGGCTGGTGAAAAACTGTTTTTT.

V usage is TRBV28 and J usage is TRBJ2-5; possibly TRBD2 for D (5 bases). The CDR3 is 15 amino acids. Trimming pared 1 base from V and 2 bases from J, leaving 11 bases between. Germline V lookup: CDR1 MDHEN, CDR2 SYDVKM. The CDR3, as DNA: TGTGCCAGCAGTTTATCCGTGTCGGGGCAAGAGACCCAGTACTTC. This codes for CASSLSVSGQETQYF.

This clone was seen a few times. This rearrangement joins TRBV13 to TRBJ2-1; no reliable D call. CDR3 size: 13 residues. Germline assignment: CDR1 PRHDT and CDR2 FYEKMQ (reference sequence). Deletions cut 5 bases from V and 4 bases from J, with 9 bases between. CDR3 nucleotide sequence: TGTGCCAGCAGCCCCCCCCCTTACAATGAGCAGTTCTTC. It specifies CASSPPPYNEQFF.

This chain joins TRBV19 and TRBJ1-4; possibly TRBD1 for D (5 bases). This CDR3 spans 13 amino acids. The V end lost 10 bases, the J end lost 6 bases, and 15 bases lay between the germline ends. Germline V gene sequence: CDR1 LNHDA, CDR2 SQIVND (reference sequence). The CDR3 DNA is TGTGCCACTCGACCGGGGGTAGATGAAAAACTGTTTTTT. Its translation: CATRPGVDEKLFF.

V usage is TRBV5-5 and J usage is TRBJ2-7; D might be TRBD2 (5 bases). The CDR3 loop spans 16 amino acids. Germline CDR1 reads SGHKS; CDR2 reads YYEKEE (reference sequence). The germline V and J ends were trimmed by 1 base and 6 bases, with 20 bases remaining between them. The CDR3 is CASSLLNSQAGPEQYF. In DNA form, the CDR3 reads TGTGCCAGCAGCTTGTTGAATTCGCAGGCGGGTCCCGAGCAGTACTTC.

A remark on this clone: Other DNA variants within this sample encode the same CDR3. CDR3 nucleotides: TGCGCCAGCAGCTTAGAACAGAATAATTCACCCCTCCACTTT. It is translated as CASSLEQNNSPLHF. V usage is TRBV5-1 and J usage is TRBJ1-6; D is unclear. This CDR3 is built from 14 residues. Germline CDR1 reads SGHRS; CDR2 reads YFSETQ. Trimming pared 2 bases from V and 5 bases from J, leaving 8 bases between.

This chain uses TRBV4-1 with TRBJ2-1; D ambiguous. CDR1 is MGHRA, CDR2 YSYEKL, per germline. Trimming left V 0 bases short and J 1 base short, with 13 bases between. The CDR3 runs 17 residues. This CDR3 reads CASSQDYRSPSYNEQFF. CDR3 bases: TGCGCCAGCAGCCAAGATTATCGCAGTCCATCCTACAATGAGCAGTTCTTC.

The chain combines TRBV28 with TRBJ2-5, with TRBD2 as a possible D gene (6 bases). In germline, CDR1 is MDHEN, CDR2 SYDVKM. The V end was cut by 9 bases, the J end by 4 bases, with 18 bases between. The CDR3 totals 14 residues. The CDR3, as DNA: TGTGCCAGTATAACCGGGAGCCGGCCAGAGACCCAGTACTTC. It codes for CASITGSRPETQYF.

The chain recombines TRBV29-1 with TRBJ1-1; unclear D gene. V was clipped by 7 bases and J by 5 bases, with 14 bases between them. The CDR3 contains 12 residues. Germline V CDR1 and CDR2: SQVTM, ANQGSEA. The CDR3 spells CSGTTTGTEAFF. CDR3 bases: TGCAGCGGGACTACGACGGGGACTGAAGCTTTCTTT.

The chain employs TRBV6-5 and TRBJ1-1; D perhaps matches TRBD1 (5 bases). The CDR3 totals 14 residues. V lost 8 bases and J lost 4, with 17 bases in between. Germline V gene sequence: CDR1 MNHEY, CDR2 SVGAGI. CDR3 region: CASHTSWQGTEAFF. The CDR3 DNA reads as TGTGCCAGCCACACGTCTTGGCAGGGCACTGAAGCTTTCTTT.

This chain links TRBV9 with TRBJ1-4; 9 nucleotides match TRBD1. Germline V gives CDR1 SGDLS, CDR2 YYNGEE. The CDR3 covers 15 residues. Trimming at V came to 2 bases and at J to 2 bases, leaving 1 base not matched to a gene. For the CDR3, the DNA is TGTGCCAGCAGCGTCGGGACAGGGACTAATGAAAAACTGTTTTTT. It translates to CASSVGTGTNEKLFF.

The V call is TRBV3-1 (or the pseudogene TRBV3-2), the J call TRBJ1-2, with a weak D call TRBD1 (6 bases). CDR3 length: 11 residues. From germline, CDR1 is LGHDT and CDR2 YNNKEL (reference sequence). Trimming cost V 8 bases and J 8 bases, with 12 bases left between them. The CDR3 reads CASGTGWGYTF. CDR3 DNA: TGTGCCAGCGGCACAGGGTGGGGCTACACCTTC.

The CDR3 loop reads CASRLRDRANEKLFF. The CDR3 nucleotides are TGTGCCAGCAGACTCCGGGACAGGGCGAATGAAAAACTGTTTTTT. The chain uses TRBV28 and TRBJ1-4; 9 bases map to TRBD1. Looked up from germline, CDR1 is MDHEN and CDR2 is SYDVKM. This CDR3 spans 15 amino acids. J was trimmed by 5 bases and V by 6 bases; bases with no gene match: 7.

The J gene is TRBJ2-3, the V gene TRBV5-4; TRBD2 agrees at 9 bases. CDR1 is SGHNT, CDR2 YYREEE, per germline (reference sequence). J was trimmed by 4 bases and V by 2 bases; bases with no gene match: 8. The CDR3 sequence is 16 residues long. CDR3 bases: TGTGCCAGCAGCTTTTACGGGACTAGCCCCGCAGATACGCAGTATTTT. Amino acid sequence: CASSFYGTSPADTQYF. Variable domain in full (rest from reference TRBV5-4 and TRBJ2-3): ETGVTQSPTHLIKTRGQQVTLRCSSQSGHNTVSWYQQALGQGPQFIFQYYREEENGRGNFPPRFSGLQFPNYSSELNVNALELDDSALYLCASSFYGTSPADTQYFGPGTRLTVL.

This chain's CDR3 is CASSNQGASSYNEQFF. In DNA form, the CDR3 reads TGTGCCAGTAGTAATCAGGGGGCGAGCTCCTACAATGAGCAGTTCTTC. This sequence joins TRBV19 and TRBJ2-1; 8 bases line up with TRBD1. The CDR3 runs to 16 residues. Germline V gene data show CDR1 as LNHDA and CDR2 as SQIVND (reference sequence). Unmatched junction bases numbered 5, after V lost 4 bases and J lost 0 bases.

The chain couples TRBV11-2 to TRBJ1-6; D is unclear. This CDR3 has 13 residues. V was trimmed by 6 bases and J by 6 bases, leaving 9 bases between them. Germline V gene sequence: CDR1 SGHAT, CDR2 FQNNGV. The CDR3 spells CASRPIPNSPLHF. As DNA, the CDR3 is TGTGCCAGCAGGCCTATACCTAATTCACCCCTCCACTTT.